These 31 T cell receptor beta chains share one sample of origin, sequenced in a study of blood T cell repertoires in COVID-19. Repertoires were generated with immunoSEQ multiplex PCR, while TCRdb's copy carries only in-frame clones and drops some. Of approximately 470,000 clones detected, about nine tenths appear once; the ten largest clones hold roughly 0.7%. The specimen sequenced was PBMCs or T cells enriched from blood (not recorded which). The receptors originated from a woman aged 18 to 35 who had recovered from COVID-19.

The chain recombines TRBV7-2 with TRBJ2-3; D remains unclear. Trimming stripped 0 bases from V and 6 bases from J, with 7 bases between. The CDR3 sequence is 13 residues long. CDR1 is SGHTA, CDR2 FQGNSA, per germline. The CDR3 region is CASSLAQRDTQYF. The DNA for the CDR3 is TGTGCCAGCAGCTTAGCGCAGAGGGATACGCAGTATTTT.

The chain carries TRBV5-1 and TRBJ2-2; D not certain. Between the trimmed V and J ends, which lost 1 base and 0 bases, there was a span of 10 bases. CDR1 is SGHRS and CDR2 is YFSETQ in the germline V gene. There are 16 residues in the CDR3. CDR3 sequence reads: CASSLMTIANTGELFF. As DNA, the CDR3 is TGCGCCAGCAGCTTGATGACAATCGCGAACACCGGGGAGCTGTTTTTT.

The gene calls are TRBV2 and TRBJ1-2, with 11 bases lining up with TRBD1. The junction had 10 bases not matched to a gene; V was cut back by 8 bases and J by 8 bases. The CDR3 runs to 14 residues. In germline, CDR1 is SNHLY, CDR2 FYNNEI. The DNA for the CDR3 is TGTGCCAGCGGCAAATGGACAGGGGGCGAAGGCTACACCTTC. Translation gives CASGKWTGGEGYTF.

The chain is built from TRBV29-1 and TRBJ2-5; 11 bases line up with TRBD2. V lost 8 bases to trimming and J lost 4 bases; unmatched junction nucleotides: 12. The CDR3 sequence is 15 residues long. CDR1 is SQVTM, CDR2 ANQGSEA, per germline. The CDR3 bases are TGCAGCATAAAAGGTCCCGGGACTAGCGGAGAGACCCAGTACTTC. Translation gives CSIKGPGTSGETQYF.

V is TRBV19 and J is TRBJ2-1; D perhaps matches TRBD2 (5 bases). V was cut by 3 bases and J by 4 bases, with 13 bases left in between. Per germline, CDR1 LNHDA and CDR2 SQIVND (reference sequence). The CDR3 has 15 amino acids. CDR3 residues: CASSIAGVPYNEQFF. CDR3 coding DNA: TGTGCCAGTAGTATCGCCGGGGTCCCTTACAATGAGCAGTTCTTC. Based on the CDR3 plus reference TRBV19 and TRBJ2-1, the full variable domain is DGGITQSPKYLFRKEGQNVTLSCEQNLNHDAMYWYRQDPGQGLRLIYYSQIVNDFQKGDIAEGYSVSREKKESFPLTVTSAQKNPTAFYLCASSIAGVPYNEQFFGPGTRLTVL.

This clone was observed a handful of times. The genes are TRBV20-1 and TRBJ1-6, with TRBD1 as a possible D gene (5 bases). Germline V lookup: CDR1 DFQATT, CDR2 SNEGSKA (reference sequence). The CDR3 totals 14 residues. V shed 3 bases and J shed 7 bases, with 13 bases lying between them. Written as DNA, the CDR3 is TGCAGTGCTAGTGACAGTATGGTCAATTCACCCCTCCACTTT. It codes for CSASDSMVNSPLHF.

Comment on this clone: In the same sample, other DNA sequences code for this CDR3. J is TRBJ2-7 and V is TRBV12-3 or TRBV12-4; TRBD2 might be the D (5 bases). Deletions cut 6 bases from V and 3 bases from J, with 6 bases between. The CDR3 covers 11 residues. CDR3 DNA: TGTGCCAGCAGCCGGGACTACGAGCAGTACTTC. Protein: CASSRDYEQYF.

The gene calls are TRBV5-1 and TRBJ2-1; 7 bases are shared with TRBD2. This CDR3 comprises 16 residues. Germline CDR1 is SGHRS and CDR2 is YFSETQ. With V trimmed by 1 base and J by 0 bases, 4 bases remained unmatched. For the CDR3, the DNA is TGCGCCAGCAGCTTGCGACTAGCCGACTCCTACAATGAGCAGTTCTTC. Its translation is CASSLRLADSYNEQFF.

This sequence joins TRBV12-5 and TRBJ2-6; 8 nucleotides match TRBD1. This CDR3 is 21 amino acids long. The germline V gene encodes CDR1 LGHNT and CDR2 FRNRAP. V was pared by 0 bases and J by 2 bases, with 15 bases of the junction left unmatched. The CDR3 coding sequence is TGTGCTAGTGGTTTGGTACCCCTTGGACAGGGAATTGTAGCTGGGGCCAACGTCCTGACTTTC. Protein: CASGLVPLGQGIVAGANVLTF.

The CDR3 loop reads CASSLLTGLTDTQYF. CDR3 coding DNA: TGTGCCAGCAGCTTACTTACAGGGCTGACAGATACGCAGTATTTT. The chain joins TRBV7-6 to TRBJ2-3; tentatively, D is TRBD1 (6 bases). V lost 2 bases and J lost 3, with 12 bases in between. This CDR3 has 15 amino acids. Germline loops: CDR1 SGHVS, CDR2 FNYEAQ.

This CDR3 reads CASSGVDRAITDTQYF. CDR3 nucleotides: TGTGCCAGCAGTGGGGTAGACAGGGCGATCACAGATACGCAGTATTTT. V usage is TRBV6-2 or TRBV6-3 and J usage is TRBJ2-3; 7 nucleotides match TRBD1. This CDR3 has 16 amino acids. Germline V CDR1 and CDR2: MNHEY, SVGEGT. After removal of 5 bases from V and 2 bases from J, the junction contained 10 bases not matched to a gene.

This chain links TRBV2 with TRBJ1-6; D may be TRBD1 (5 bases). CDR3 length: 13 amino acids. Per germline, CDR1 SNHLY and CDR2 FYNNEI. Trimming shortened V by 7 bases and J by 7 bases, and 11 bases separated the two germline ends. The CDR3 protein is CASTGVGNSPLHF. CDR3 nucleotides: TGTGCCAGCACGGGGGTGGGCAATTCACCCCTCCACTTT. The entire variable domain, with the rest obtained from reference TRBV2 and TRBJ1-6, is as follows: EPEVTQTPSHQVTQMGQEVILRCVPISNHLYFYWYRQILGQKVEFLVSFYNNEISEKSEIFDDQFSVERPDGSNFTLKIRSTKLEDSAMYFCASTGVGNSPLHFGNGTRLTVT.

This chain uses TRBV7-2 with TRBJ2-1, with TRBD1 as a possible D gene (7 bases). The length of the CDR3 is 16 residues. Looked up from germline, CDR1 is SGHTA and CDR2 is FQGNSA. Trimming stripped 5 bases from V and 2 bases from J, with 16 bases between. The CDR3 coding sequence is TGTGCCAGCAGCCCAGCAGGGGGACTGGCCTACAATGAGCAGTTCTTC. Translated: CASSPAGGLAYNEQFF.

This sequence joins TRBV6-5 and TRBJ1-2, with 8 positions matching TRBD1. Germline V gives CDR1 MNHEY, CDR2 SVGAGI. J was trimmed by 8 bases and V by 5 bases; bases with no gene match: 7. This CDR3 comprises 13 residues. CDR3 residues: CASSLSRDRGYTF. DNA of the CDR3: TGTGCCAGCAGTCTAAGCCGGGACAGGGGCTACACCTTC.

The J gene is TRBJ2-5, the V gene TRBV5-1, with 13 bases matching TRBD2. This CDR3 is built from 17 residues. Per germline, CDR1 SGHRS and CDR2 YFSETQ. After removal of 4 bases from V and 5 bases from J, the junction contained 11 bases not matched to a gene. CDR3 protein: CASSAGLAGFIGETQYF. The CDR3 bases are TGCGCCAGCAGCGCGGGACTAGCGGGGTTCATTGGGGAGACCCAGTACTTC.

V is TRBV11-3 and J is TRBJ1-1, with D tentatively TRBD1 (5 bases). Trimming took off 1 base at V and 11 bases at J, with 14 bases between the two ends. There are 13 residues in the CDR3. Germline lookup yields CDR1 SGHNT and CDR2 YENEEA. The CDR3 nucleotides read TGTGCCAGCAGCTTAGGTGGGGGGTCTGGTGCTTTCTTT. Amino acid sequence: CASSLGGGSGAFF.

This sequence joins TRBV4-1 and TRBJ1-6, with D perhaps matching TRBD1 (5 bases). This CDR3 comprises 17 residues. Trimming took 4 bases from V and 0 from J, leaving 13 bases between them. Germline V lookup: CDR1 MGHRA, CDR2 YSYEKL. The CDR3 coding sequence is TGCGCCAGCAGCCCCCATTTAAGGGGCTCCTATAATTCACCCCTCCACTTT. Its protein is CASSPHLRGSYNSPLHF.

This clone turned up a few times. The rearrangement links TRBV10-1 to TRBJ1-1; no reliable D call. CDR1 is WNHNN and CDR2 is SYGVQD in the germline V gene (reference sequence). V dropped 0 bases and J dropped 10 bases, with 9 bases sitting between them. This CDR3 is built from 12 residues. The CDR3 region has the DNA TGCGCCAGCAGTGAGTCCGTGGGGAGAGCTTTCTTT. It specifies CASSESVGRAFF.

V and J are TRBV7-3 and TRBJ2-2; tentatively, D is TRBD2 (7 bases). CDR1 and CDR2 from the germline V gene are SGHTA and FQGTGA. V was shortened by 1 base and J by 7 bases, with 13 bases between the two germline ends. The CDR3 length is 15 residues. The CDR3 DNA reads TGTGCCAGCAGCTTAAACGCAGGGGAGGGCGGGGAGCTGTTTTTT. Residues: CASSLNAGEGGELFF.

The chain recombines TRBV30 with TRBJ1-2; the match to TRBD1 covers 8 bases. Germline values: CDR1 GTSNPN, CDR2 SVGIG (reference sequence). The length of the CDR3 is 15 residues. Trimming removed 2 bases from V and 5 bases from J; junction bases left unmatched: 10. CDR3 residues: CAWSHGQGTAYGYTF. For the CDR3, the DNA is TGTGCCTGGAGTCACGGACAGGGTACCGCTTATGGCTACACCTTC.

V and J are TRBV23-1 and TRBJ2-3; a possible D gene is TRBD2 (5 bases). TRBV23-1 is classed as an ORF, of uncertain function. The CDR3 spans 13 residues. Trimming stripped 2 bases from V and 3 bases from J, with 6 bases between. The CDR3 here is CASSQSGTDTQYF. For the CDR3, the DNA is TGCGCCAGCAGTCAAAGCGGAACAGATACGCAGTATTTT.

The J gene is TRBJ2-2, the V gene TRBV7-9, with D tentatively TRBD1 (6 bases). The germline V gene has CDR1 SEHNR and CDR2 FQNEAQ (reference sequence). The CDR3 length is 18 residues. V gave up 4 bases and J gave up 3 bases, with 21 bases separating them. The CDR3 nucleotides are TGTGCCAGCAGCTCGGATCGCCCTCGGGACACTTACACCGGGGAGCTGTTTTTT. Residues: CASSSDRPRDTYTGELFF.

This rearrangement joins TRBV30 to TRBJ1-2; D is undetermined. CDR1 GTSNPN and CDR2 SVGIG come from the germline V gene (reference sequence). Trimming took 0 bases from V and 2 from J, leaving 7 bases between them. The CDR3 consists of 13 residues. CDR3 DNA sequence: TGTGCCTGGAGTGTCCAATTCAACTATGGCTACACCTTC. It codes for CAWSVQFNYGYTF.

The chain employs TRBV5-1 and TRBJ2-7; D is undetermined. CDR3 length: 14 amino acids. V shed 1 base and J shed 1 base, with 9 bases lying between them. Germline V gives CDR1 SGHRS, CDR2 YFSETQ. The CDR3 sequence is CASSLIAVSYEQYF. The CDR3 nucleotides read TGCGCCAGCAGCTTGATAGCAGTATCCTACGAGCAGTACTTC.

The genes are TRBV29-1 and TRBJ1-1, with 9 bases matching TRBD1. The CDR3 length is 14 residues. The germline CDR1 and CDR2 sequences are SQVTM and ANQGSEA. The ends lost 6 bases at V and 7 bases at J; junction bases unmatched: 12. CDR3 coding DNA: TGCAGCGTCTCCCCGACAGGGGGTCGTAATGAAGCTTTCTTT. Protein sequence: CSVSPTGGRNEAFF.

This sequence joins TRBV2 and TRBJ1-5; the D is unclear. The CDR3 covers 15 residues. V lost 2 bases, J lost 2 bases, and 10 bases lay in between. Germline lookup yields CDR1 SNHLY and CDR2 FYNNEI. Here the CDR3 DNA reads TGTGCCAGCAGTGAACGGGGTTTTGGCAATCAGCCCCAGCATTTT. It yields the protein CASSERGFGNQPQHF.

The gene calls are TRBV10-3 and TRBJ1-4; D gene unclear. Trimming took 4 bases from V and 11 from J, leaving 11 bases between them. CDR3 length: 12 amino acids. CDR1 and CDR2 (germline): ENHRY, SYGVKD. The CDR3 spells CAISVPSRKLFF. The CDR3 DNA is TGTGCCATCAGTGTACCCTCTAGGAAACTGTTTTTT.

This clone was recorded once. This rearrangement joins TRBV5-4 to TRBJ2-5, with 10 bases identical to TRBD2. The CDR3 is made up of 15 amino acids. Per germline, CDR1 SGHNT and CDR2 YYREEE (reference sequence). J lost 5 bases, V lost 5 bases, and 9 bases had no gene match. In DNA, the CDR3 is TGTGCCAGCAGTCCACAGCGGGGGGGCCGGGAGACCCAGTACTTC. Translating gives CASSPQRGGRETQYF.

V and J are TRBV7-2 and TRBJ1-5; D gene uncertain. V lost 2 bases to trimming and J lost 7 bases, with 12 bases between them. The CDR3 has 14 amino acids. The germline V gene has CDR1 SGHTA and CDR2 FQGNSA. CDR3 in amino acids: CASSLMGGGQPQHF. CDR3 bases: TGTGCCAGCAGCTTAATGGGAGGTGGGCAGCCCCAGCATTTT.

CDR3 protein: CASSELAGGLNEQFF. CDR3 coding DNA: TGTGCCAGCAGCGAACTAGCGGGGGGGCTAAATGAGCAGTTCTTC. V and J are TRBV7-9 and TRBJ2-1, with 13 bases fitting TRBD2. V gave up 5 bases and J gave up 7 bases; unmatched junction bases: 5. Germline V gives CDR1 SEHNR, CDR2 FQNEAQ (reference sequence). This CDR3 is 15 amino acids long.

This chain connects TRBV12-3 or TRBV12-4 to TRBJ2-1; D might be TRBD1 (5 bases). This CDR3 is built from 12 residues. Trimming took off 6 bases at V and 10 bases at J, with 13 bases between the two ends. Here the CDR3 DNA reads TGTGCCAGCAGCCCTAAGGGGTGGGAGCAGTTCTTC. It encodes CASSPKGWEQFF.